These 21 T cell receptor beta chains were sequenced from one sample in a study of blood T cell repertoires in COVID-19. TCRdb keeps only in-frame clones here, not all; method: immunoSEQ multiplex PCR. The sample has around 140,000 clones, approximately 82% seen once. The source material was peripheral blood. The receptor source for this set is a human donor with acute or convalescent COVID-19. The donor label of this sample is uncertain.

The V gene is TRBV2, the J gene TRBJ1-1; D gene ambiguous. V lost 9 bases, J lost 0 bases, and 11 bases lay in between. This CDR3 region has 13 residues. From germline, CDR1 is SNHLY and CDR2 FYNNEI. This CDR3 reads CARRGVMNTEAFF. The CDR3 DNA follows: TGTGCCAGAAGAGGAGTCATGAACACTGAAGCTTTCTTT.

The gene calls are TRBV7-9 and TRBJ1-5, with D possibly being TRBD1 (6 bases). CDR1 and CDR2 (germline): SEHNR, FQNEAQ (reference sequence). V was clipped by 5 bases and J by 7 bases, with 15 bases between them. The CDR3 sequence is 14 residues long. CDR3 region: CASSQGREEQPQHF. The CDR3 nucleotides read TGTGCCAGCAGCCAGGGGAGGGAAGAGCAGCCCCAGCATTTT.

The chain has TRBV29-1 and TRBJ1-5; 9 bases map to TRBD1. This CDR3 is built from 13 residues. CDR1 SQVTM and CDR2 ANQGSEA come from the germline V gene. Trimming took 5 bases from V and 4 from J; bases not matched to a gene: 3. The CDR3 DNA sequence: TGCAGCGTTTGGGACAGGGCGAATCAGCCCCAGCATTTT. Its protein is CSVWDRANQPQHF.

The chain employs TRBV3-1 (or the pseudogene TRBV3-2) and TRBJ1-2; D might be TRBD1 (6 bases). Trimming took 4 bases from V and 4 from J, leaving 13 bases between them. Germline V gives CDR1 LGHDT, CDR2 YNNKEL (reference sequence). The length of the CDR3 is 14 residues. The CDR3 reads CASSPLTGIYGYTF. CDR3 nucleotide sequence: TGTGCCAGCAGCCCCCTCACAGGGATCTATGGCTACACCTTC.

The V gene is TRBV27, the J gene TRBJ2-1, with 7 nucleotides matching TRBD2. Looked up from germline, CDR1 is MNHEY and CDR2 is SMNVEV (reference sequence). The CDR3 loop spans 15 amino acids. The V segment lost 6 bases and the J segment 0 bases; nucleotides outside the gene matches: 5. This CDR3 reads CASSHSGDSYNEQFF. CDR3 nucleotides: TGTGCCAGCAGCCACAGCGGGGACTCCTACAATGAGCAGTTCTTC.

The CDR3 protein is CASSTTGAGNTIYF. The CDR3 DNA is TGTGCCAGCAGCACTACAGGGGCTGGAAACACCATATATTTT. The rearrangement joins TRBV7-2 to TRBJ1-3; TRBD1 aligns across 7 bases. V gave up 5 bases and J gave up 2 bases; unmatched junction bases: 3. This CDR3 has 14 residues. Germline assignment: CDR1 SGHTA and CDR2 FQGNSA.

The CDR3 nucleotides read TGCAGTGCTAGGAGTAATGAAAAACTGTTTTTT. Amino acids: CSARSNEKLFF. The V call is TRBV20-1, the J call TRBJ1-4; no reliable D call. CDR3 length: 11 amino acids. Germline-derived CDR1 and CDR2 are DFQATT and SNEGSKA (reference sequence). V dropped 3 bases and J dropped 4 bases, with 3 bases sitting between them.

J is TRBJ2-5 and V is TRBV6-6, with D maybe TRBD1 (6 bases). Trimming pared 2 bases from V and 2 bases from J, leaving 15 bases between. Germline CDR1 and CDR2: MNHNY and SVGAGI (reference sequence). This CDR3 region has 16 residues. The CDR3 is CASSYPVGQGQETQYF. In DNA form, the CDR3 reads TGTGCCAGCAGTTACCCAGTGGGTCAGGGGCAAGAGACCCAGTACTTC.

This clone was detected only once. The genes are TRBV5-4 and TRBJ2-3; possibly TRBD1 for D (6 bases). Looked up from germline, CDR1 is SGHNT and CDR2 is YYREEE (reference sequence). V was trimmed by 4 bases and J by 2 bases, leaving 14 bases between them. The CDR3 has 15 residues. The CDR3 DNA reads as TGTGCCAGCAGCGCCGGGACATACATCACAGATACGCAGTATTTT. It specifies CASSAGTYITDTQYF.

This sequence joins TRBV29-1 and TRBJ1-1, with 9 bases that match TRBD1. The CDR3 has 13 residues. Losses at the gene ends were 8 bases for V and 5 bases for J; bases not matched to a gene: 9. Germline V gene data show CDR1 as SQVTM and CDR2 as ANQGSEA. CDR3 DNA sequence: TGCAGCCTGGAAAGGACAGGGGTTACTGAAGCTTTCTTT. Its translation: CSLERTGVTEAFF.

The genes are TRBV5-1 and TRBJ1-1; 7 nucleotides line up with TRBD1. This CDR3 is built from 13 residues. Germline V lookup: CDR1 SGHRS, CDR2 YFSETQ. V lost 3 bases, J lost 5 bases, and 4 bases stayed unmatched. The CDR3 nucleotides are TGCGCCAGCAGCTACTTACAGGGGACTGAAGCTTTCTTT. Its protein is CASSYLQGTEAFF.

The chain has TRBV2 and TRBJ2-2; 10 bases match TRBD2. CDR1 is SNHLY, CDR2 FYNNEI, per germline. The V and J ends lost 7 bases and 4 bases, in that order; junction bases with no gene match: 9. CDR3 length: 16 residues. The CDR3 bases are TGTGCCAGCATAAGAGCGGGGGGGCCAGGCACCGGGGAGCTGTTTTTT. Its translation: CASIRAGGPGTGELFF.

This clone was seen just once. The rearrangement uses TRBV2 and TRBJ2-7; 8 bases are a match to TRBD2. The CDR3 is 12 residues long. The germline V gene encodes CDR1 SNHLY and CDR2 FYNNEI. The ends lost 8 bases at V and 2 bases at J; junction bases unmatched: 2. CDR3: CASRGGTYEQYF. The CDR3 DNA sequence: TGTGCCAGCCGCGGGGGGACCTACGAGCAGTACTTC.

The rearrangement uses TRBV2 and TRBJ2-7; the match to TRBD1 covers 7 bases. Germline V gene sequence: CDR1 SNHLY, CDR2 FYNNEI. V was pared by 10 bases and J by 6 bases, with 12 bases of the junction left unmatched. This CDR3 is built from 13 residues. The CDR3 sequence is CATRGQPAGEQYF. Here the CDR3 DNA reads TGTGCCACCAGGGGACAGCCCGCGGGCGAGCAGTACTTC.

The rearrangement joins TRBV30 to TRBJ2-5; 7 nucleotides line up with TRBD1. The CDR3 length is 18 residues. Germline assignment: CDR1 GTSNPN and CDR2 SVGIG (reference sequence). The J segment lost 5 bases and the V segment lost 1 base, leaving 19 bases of the junction unmatched. The CDR3 sequence: CAWSGPGTAGIRGETQYF. In DNA, the CDR3 is TGTGCCTGGAGTGGCCCCGGGACAGCCGGAATTCGGGGCGAGACCCAGTACTTC.

V gene TRBV6-4 combines with J gene TRBJ1-5, with a weak D call TRBD1 (5 bases). V was shortened by 3 bases and J by 1 base, with 7 bases between the two germline ends. CDR1 is MRHNA, CDR2 SNTAGT, per germline. The CDR3 length is 14 residues. The CDR3 DNA follows: TGTGCCAGCAGTGAGGAGGGGAGCAATCAGCCCCAGCATTTT. Residues: CASSEEGSNQPQHF.

The V and J genes are TRBV2 and TRBJ1-5; D is uncertain. Trimming shortened V by 11 bases and J by 3 bases, and 14 bases separated the two germline ends. This CDR3 is built from 13 residues. Looked up from germline, CDR1 is SNHLY and CDR2 is FYNNEI. The CDR3 loop reads CACKPNTNQPQHF. CDR3 bases: TGTGCCTGTAAACCGAACACCAATCAGCCCCAGCATTTT.

The rearrangement links TRBV6-6 to TRBJ1-1; 7 bases align to TRBD1. V lost 8 bases and J lost 1; bases outside the gene matches: 10. This CDR3 region has 15 residues. The germline gives CDR1 MNHNY, CDR2 SVGAGI (reference sequence). This CDR3 reads CASGTASSRNTEAFF. The DNA for the CDR3 is TGTGCCAGCGGGACAGCTTCGTCCCGGAACACTGAAGCTTTCTTT.

This clone was seen more than once but under ten times. The chain carries TRBV19 and TRBJ2-5; 8 nucleotides align to TRBD2. Germline values: CDR1 LNHDA, CDR2 SQIVND (reference sequence). Trimming cost V 4 bases and J 5 bases; bases outside gene matches: 6. The CDR3 is made up of 14 amino acids. In nucleotides, the CDR3 is TGTGCCAGTAGTACCCCGGGACTAGAGGAGACCCAGTACTTC. It translates to CASSTPGLEETQYF.

This clone showed up just once. The chain couples TRBV5-6 to TRBJ2-3, with 7 bases fitting TRBD1. The length of the CDR3 is 16 residues. V lost 4 bases, J lost 1 base, and 9 bases stayed unmatched. CDR1 and CDR2 (germline): SGHDT, YYEEEE. In nucleotides, the CDR3 is TGTGCCAGCAGCAACGGACAGGAGACACGCACAGATACGCAGTATTTT. Residues: CASSNGQETRTDTQYF. Filled out from reference TRBV5-6 and TRBJ2-3, the complete variable domain reads DAGVTQSPTHLIKTRGQQVTLRCSPKSGHDTVSWYQQALGQGPQFIFQYYEEEERQRGNFPDRFSGHQFPNYSSELNVNALLLGDSALYLCASSNGQETRTDTQYFGPGTRLTVL.

The chain has TRBV7-2 and TRBJ2-1; 8 bases align to TRBD2. Trimming removed 7 bases from V and 6 bases from J; junction bases left unmatched: 8. The length of the CDR3 is 14 residues. Germline V gives CDR1 SGHTA, CDR2 FQGNSA. In DNA, the CDR3 is TGTGCCAGCATCGGGACTAGGGGGGGCAATGAGCAGTTCTTC. This translates into CASIGTRGGNEQFF. Supplemented by reference TRBV7-2 and TRBJ2-1, the full variable domain reads GAGVSQSPSNKVTEKGKDVELRCDPISGHTALYWYRQSLGQGLEFLIYFQGNSAPDKSGLPSDRFSAERTGGSVSTLTIQRTQQEDSAVYLCASIGTRGGNEQFFGPGTRLTVL.